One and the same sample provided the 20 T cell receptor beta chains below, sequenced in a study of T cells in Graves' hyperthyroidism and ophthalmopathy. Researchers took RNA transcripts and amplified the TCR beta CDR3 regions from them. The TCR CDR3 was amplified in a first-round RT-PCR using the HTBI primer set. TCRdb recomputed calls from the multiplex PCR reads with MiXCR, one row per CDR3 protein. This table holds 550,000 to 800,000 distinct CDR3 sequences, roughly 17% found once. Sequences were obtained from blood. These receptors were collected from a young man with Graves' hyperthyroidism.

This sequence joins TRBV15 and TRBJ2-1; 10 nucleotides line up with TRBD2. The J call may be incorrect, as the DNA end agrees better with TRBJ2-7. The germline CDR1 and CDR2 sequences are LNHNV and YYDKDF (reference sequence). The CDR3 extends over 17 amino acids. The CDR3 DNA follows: TGTGCCACCCCAACCCCGAAGCGGGCTAGCGGGAGTTATGAGCAGTACTTC. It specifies CATPTPKRASGSYEQYF.

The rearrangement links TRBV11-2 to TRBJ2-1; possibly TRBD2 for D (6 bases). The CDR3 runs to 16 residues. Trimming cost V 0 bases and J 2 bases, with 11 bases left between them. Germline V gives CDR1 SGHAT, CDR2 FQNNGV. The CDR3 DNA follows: TGTGCCAGCAGCTTAGATGCGGCTAGCGCCTACAATGAGCAGTTCTTC. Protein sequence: CASSLDAASAYNEQFF.

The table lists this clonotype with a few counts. The CDR3: CASSLGGTSGGTGELFF. For the CDR3, the DNA is TGTGCCAGCAGCTTAGGAGGGACTAGCGGTGGCACCGGGGAGCTGTTTTTT. The V and J genes are TRBV7-3 and TRBJ2-2; 11 bases line up with TRBD2. V lost 2 bases to trimming and J lost 4 bases; unmatched junction nucleotides: 6. This CDR3 has 17 amino acids. Germline V CDR1 and CDR2: SGHTA, FQGTGA.

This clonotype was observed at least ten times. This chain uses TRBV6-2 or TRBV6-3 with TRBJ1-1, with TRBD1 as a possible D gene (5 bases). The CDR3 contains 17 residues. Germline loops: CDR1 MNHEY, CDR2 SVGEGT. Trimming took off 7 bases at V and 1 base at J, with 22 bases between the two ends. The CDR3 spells CASMGRQRRPGNTEAFF. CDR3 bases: TGTGCCAGCATGGGAAGACAGCGCCGTCCTGGGAACACTGAAGCTTTCTTT.

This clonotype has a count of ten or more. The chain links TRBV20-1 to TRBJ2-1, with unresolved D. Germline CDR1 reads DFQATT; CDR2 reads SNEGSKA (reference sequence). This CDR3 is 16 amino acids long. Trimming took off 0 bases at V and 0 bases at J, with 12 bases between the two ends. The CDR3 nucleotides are TGCAGTGCTAGAGATTCTTCCCCGAGCTCCTACAATGAGCAGTTCTTC. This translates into CSARDSSPSSYNEQFF.

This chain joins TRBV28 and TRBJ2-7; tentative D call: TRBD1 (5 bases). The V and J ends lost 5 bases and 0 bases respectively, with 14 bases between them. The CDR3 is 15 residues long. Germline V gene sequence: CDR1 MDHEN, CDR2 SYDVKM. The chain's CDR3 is CASSPVYRSSYEQYF. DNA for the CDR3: TGTGCCAGCAGTCCCGTTTACAGGAGCTCCTACGAGCAGTACTTC.

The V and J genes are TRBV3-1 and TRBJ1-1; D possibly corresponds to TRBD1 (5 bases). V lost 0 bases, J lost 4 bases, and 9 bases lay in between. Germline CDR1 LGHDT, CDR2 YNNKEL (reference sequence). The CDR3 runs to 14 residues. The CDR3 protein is CASSQEGGVTEAFF. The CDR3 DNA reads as TGTGCCAGCAGCCAAGAGGGAGGGGTCACTGAAGCTTTCTTT.

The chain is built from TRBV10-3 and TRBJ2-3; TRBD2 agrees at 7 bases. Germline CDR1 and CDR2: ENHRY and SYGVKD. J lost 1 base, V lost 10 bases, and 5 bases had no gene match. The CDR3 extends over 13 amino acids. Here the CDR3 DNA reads TGTGCCAGCGTCGCGGGAGGCACAGATACGCAGTATTTT. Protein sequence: CASVAGGTDTQYF.

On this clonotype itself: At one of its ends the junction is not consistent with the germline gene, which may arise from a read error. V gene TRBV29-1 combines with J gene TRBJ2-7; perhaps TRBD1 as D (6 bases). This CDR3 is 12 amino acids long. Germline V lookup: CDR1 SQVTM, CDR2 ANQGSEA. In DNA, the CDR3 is TGCAGCGTGACTCGGGACAAATACGAGCAGCACTTC. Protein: CSVTRDKYEQHF.

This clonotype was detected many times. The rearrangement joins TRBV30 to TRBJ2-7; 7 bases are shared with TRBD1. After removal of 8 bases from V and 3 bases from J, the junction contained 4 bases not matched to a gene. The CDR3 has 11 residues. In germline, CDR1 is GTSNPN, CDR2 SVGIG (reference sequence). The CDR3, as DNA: TGTGCCGGCCGGGACAGCTACGAGCAGTACTTC. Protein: CAGRDSYEQYF.

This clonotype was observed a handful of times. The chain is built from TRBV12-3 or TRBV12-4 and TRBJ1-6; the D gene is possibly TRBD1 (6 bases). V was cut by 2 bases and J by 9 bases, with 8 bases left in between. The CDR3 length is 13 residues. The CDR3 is CASSLTGRSPLHF. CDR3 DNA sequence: TGTGCCAGCAGTTTAACAGGGCGTTCACCCCTCCACTTT.

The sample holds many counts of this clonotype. The CDR3 coding sequence is TGCAGTGCTAGAATGGGCGAAAACACAGATACGCAGTATTTT. Amino acid sequence: CSARMGENTDTQYF. This chain connects TRBV20-1 to TRBJ2-3; D is ambiguous. The germline V gene encodes CDR1 DFQATT and CDR2 SNEGSKA (reference sequence). Trimming took off 2 bases at V and 2 bases at J, with 11 bases between the two ends. The CDR3 is 14 amino acids.

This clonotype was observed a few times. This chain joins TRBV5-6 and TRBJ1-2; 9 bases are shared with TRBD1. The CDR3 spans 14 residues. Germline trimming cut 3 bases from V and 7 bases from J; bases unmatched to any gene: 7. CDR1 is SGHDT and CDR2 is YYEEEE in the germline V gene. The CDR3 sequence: CASSSRDRAAGYTF. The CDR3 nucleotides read TGTGCCAGCAGCTCCCGGGACAGGGCGGCTGGCTACACCTTC.

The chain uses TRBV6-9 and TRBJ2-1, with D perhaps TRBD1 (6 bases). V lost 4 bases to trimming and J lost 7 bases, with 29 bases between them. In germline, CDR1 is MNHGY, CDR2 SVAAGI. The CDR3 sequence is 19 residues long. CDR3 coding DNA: TGTGCCAGCAGTTTGGACAGCTTTGGAGCTTTCCCTGGGGTGAATGAGCAGTTCTTC. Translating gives CASSLDSFGAFPGVNEQFF.

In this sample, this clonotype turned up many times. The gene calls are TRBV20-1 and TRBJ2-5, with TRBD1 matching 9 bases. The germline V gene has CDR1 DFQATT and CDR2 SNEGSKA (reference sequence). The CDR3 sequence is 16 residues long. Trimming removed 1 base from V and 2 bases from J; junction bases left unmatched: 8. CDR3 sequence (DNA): TGCAGTGCTAGAGGGGCCTACAGGGGGCTACAAGAGACCCAGTACTTC. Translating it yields CSARGAYRGLQETQYF.

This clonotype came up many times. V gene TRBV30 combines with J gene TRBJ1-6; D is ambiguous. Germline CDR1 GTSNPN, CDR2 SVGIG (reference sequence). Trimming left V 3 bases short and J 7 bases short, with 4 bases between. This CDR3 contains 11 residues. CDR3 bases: TGTGCCTGGAGGAAGAATTCACCCCTCCACTTT. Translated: CAWRKNSPLHF.

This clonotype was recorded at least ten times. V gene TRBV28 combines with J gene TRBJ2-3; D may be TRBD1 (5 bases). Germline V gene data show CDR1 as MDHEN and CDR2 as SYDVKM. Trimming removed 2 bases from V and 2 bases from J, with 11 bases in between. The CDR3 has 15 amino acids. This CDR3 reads CASSLEDNYTDTQYF. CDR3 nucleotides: TGTGCCAGCAGTTTAGAGGACAACTACACAGATACGCAGTATTTT.

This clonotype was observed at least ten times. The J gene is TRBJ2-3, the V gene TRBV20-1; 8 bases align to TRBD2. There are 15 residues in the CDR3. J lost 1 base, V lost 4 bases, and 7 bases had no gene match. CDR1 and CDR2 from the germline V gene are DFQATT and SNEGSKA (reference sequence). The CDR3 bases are TGCAGTGCTAACAACCCTAGCGGGCGCACAGATACGCAGTATTTT. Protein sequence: CSANNPSGRTDTQYF.

Written as DNA, the CDR3 is TGTGCCAGCAGCAAGGGGGCGTACGAGCAGTACTTC. Its translation: CASSKGAYEQYF. The chain has TRBV6-1 and TRBJ2-7; 7 bases map to TRBD1. The CDR3 contains 12 residues. The V gene end was trimmed by 6 bases and the J gene end by 4 bases; junction bases not matched to a gene: 3. Germline CDR1 is MNHNS and CDR2 is SASEGT.

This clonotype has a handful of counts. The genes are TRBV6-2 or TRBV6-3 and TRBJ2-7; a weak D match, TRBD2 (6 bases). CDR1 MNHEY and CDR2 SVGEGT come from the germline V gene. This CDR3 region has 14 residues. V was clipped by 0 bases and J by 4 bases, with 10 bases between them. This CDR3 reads CASSYSGRLYEQYF. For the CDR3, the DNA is TGTGCCAGCAGTTACTCGGGGAGGCTATACGAGCAGTACTTC.